This TCR beta chain was recovered during a study of blood T cell repertoires in COVID-19. Overall study context: T cells, B-cell-depleted T cells, or PBMCs provided the cDNA or gDNA that served as material.

Libraries were prepared by immunoSEQ multiplex PCR; TCRdb keeps only in-frame clonotypes and omits some of them. The table records 200,000 or so clones, about four fifths of them present only once. In germline, CDR1 is SGHTS, CDR2 YDEGEE. There are 14 residues in the CDR3. Deletions cut 1 base from V and 0 bases from J, with 7 bases between. What was sequenced was peripheral blood. The sequence derives from a woman older than 75 with COVID-19, enrolled during active disease. This sequence joins TRBV5-8 and TRBJ1-1; possible D gene TRBD1, 6 bases. DNA of the CDR3: TGTGCCAGCAGCTTGCAGGGGATGAACACTGAAGCTTTCTTT. Translated, it gives CASSLQGMNTEAFF.